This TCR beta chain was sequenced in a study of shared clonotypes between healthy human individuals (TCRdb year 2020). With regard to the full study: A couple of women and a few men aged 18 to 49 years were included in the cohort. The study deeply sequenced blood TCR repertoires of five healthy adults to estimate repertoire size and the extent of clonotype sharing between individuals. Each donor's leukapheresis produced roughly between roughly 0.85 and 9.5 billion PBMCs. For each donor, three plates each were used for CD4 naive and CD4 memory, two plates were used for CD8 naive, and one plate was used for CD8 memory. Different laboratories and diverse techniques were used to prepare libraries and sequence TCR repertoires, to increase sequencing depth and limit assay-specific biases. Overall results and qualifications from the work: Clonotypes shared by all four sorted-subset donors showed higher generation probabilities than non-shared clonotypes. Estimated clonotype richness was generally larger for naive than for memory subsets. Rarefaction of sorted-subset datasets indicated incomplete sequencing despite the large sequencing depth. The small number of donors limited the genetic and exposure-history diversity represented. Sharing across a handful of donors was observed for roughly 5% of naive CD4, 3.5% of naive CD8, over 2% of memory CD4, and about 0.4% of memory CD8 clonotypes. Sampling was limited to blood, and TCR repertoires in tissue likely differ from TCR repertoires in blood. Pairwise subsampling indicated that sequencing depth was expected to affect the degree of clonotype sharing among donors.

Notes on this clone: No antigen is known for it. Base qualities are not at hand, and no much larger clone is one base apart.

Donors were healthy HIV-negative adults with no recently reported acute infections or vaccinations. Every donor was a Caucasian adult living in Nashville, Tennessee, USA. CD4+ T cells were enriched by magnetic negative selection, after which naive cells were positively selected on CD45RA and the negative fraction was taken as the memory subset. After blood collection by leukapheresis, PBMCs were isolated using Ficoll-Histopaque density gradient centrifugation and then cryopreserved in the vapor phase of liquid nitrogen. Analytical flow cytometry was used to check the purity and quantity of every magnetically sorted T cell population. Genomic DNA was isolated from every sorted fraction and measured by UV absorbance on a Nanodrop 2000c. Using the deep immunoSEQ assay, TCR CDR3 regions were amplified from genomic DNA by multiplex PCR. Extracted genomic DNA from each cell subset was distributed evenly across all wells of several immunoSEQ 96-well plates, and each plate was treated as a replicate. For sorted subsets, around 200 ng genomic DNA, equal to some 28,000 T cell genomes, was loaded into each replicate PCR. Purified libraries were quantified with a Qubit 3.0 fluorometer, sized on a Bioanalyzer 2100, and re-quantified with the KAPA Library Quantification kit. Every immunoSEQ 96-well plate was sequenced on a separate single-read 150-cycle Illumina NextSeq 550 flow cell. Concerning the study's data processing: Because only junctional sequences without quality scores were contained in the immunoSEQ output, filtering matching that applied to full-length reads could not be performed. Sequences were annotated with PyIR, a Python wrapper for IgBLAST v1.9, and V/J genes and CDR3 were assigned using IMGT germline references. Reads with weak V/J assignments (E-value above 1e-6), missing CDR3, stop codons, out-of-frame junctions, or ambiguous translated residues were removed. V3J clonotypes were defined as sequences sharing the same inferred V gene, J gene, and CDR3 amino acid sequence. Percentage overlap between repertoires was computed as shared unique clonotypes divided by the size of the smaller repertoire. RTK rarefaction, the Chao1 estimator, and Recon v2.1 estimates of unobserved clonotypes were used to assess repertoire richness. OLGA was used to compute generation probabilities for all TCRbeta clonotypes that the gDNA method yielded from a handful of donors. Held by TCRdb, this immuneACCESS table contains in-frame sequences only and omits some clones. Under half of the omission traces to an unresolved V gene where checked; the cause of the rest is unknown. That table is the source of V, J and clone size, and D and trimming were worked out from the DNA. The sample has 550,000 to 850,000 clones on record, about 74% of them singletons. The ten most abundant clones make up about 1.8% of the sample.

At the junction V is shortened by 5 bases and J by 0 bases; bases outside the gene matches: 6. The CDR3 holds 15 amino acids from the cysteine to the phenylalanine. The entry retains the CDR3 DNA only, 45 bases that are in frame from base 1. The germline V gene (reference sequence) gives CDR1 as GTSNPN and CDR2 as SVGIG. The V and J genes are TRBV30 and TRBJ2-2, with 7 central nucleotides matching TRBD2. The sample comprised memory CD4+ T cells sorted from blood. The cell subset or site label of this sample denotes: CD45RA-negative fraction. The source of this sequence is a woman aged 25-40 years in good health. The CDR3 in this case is CAWSWGGPNTGELFF. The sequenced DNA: TGTGCCTGGTCGTGGGGAGGGCCGAACACCGGGGAGCTGTTTTTT.